This TCR beta chain was captured by sequencing in a study of T cells expressing NK-cell markers (dated by TCRdb to between 2020 and 2021). Describing the broader study: TCR beta-chain repertoires were profiled in sorted CD3+CD56+NKG2C+, CD3+CD56+NKG2C- and CD3+CD56-NKG2C+ T-cell subsets from several donors. Of the eight sequenced donors, seven were found to be HCMV-seropositive and one was found to be HCMV-seronegative. Randomly selected healthy volunteers, three men and five women, were used as the eight sequenced donors. Sequencing of the libraries produced 2 x 150 bp reads on Illumina HiSeq 2000/2500, MiSeq or NextSeq.

General study outcomes and caveats: Whether the expanded NKG2C-expressing T cell clones were specific for HCMV antigens remained unclear. Those dominant clonotypes were again the most abundant among CD3+CD56-NKG2C+ cells in four donors, at about 25-65%. For roughly six donors, the dominant CD3+CD56+NKG2C+ clonotypes were among the top 10 CD8+ clonotypes and accounted for about 1.0-7.5% of CD8+ T cells.

To determine HCMV serostatus, a commercial ELISA kit was used to detect HCMV-specific IgG in serum. Ficoll density gradient centrifugation was used to isolate peripheral blood mononuclear cells from blood. The germline V gene encodes CDR1 DFQATT and CDR2 SNEGSKA (reference sequence). The CDR3 holds 15 amino acids from the cysteine to the phenylalanine. No DNA was logged. In regard to this clonotype: This receptor's antigen is unknown.

The run used an Illumina HiSeq 2000. TCR beta cDNA libraries were prepared using 5'RACE template switching, which introduced a universal primer site and unique molecular identifiers. cDNA synthesis was primed from the TCR beta constant segment, followed by two successive PCR amplification steps. Per the original workflow: Reads were demultiplexed and grouped by UMI with MIGEC, and clonotypes were assembled and quantified with MiTCR. To exclude erroneous sequences, only TCR cDNA sequences supported by at least two reads were retained. The tcR package was used for downstream repertoire analysis, and clonotypes were matched across fractions by CDR3 nucleotide sequence plus V segment. VDJmatch was used to annotate antigen specificity against VDJdb, with one amino acid substitution allowed in CDR3. Each CDR3 protein sequence appears as one entry after TCRdb reprocessed the reads, and no DNA is included. The V and J calls, along with clone size, are taken from TCRdb and not from the paper's own processing. This sample's table contains approximately 440,000 distinct CDR3 sequences. The top ten clones comprise more than 1.4% of the sample.

This TCR came from a woman in her fifties or sixties in good health. Donor details come from another sample of the same person, matched by shared clones. The specimen was blood T cells: a sorted CD56 or NKG2C T cell subset, CD4+ or CD8+ T cells, or bulk PBMC T cells (not recorded which). The V gene is TRBV20-1 and the J gene is TRBJ2-1; the D call of TRBD1 rests on TCRdb alone, since no DNA is present to check it. The CDR3 loop reads CSASRGTTLGSEQFF.